This is a list of T cell receptor beta chains from one sample in a study of OX40 agonist ivuxolimab in advanced cancers. Generated by immunoSEQ multiplex PCR, the TCRdb table keeps only in-frame clones and is missing some. Of around 62,000 clones in the sample, about 80% were seen once. The specimen comprised CD4+ or CD8+ T cells sorted from blood, sampled in a trial of the OX40 agonist ivuxolimab. The receptors were sampled from an adult with an advanced solid tumor such as melanoma, head and neck, liver or kidney cancer. Each CDR3 is given with its conserved first and last residue. A D gene is named only where the DNA matches it firmly. The size of a clone is reported for some rows only, either as once, few or many, or as a class for expanded clones.

j_gene	v_gene	d_gene	abundance	CDR3nt	CDR3aa
TRBJ2-2	TRBV9	.	once	TGTGCCAGCAGCGTAGGATGGGGGAACACCGGGGAGCTGTTTTTT	CASSVGWGNTGELFF
TRBJ2-3	TRBV28	.	.	TGTGCCAGCATCACGACGGGATACACAGATACGCAGTATTTT	CASITTGYTDTQYF
TRBJ1-2	TRBV7-9	TRBD1	.	TGTGCCAGCAGCCCCCAGGGGGGCAACTATGGCTACACCTTC	CASSPQGGNYGYTF
TRBJ1-2	TRBV19	.	.	TGTGCCAGTAGTCGAGGATATCCTAGCTATGGCTACACCTTC	CASSRGYPSYGYTF
TRBJ1-4	TRBV25-1	.	.	TGTGCCAGCAGTGAGTCTTATGAAAAACTGTTTTTT	CASSESYEKLFF
TRBJ1-3	TRBV25-1	.	.	TGTGCCAGCAGTGAGGATCTTCCTTTTGGAAACACCATATATTTT	CASSEDLPFGNTIYF
TRBJ2-1	TRBV11-3	.	.	TGTGCCAGCAGCTTCGGGCAAAAGCGGTATTCCTACAATGAGCAGTTCTTC	CASSFGQKRYSYNEQFF
TRBJ2-5	TRBV28	TRBD2	.	TGTGCCAGCAGAGGACTAGCGGGGAGTCCGTACCAAGAGACCCAGTACTTC	CASRGLAGSPYQETQYF
TRBJ2-1	TRBV5-1	TRBD2	.	TGCGCCAGCAGCTTACTCGGTCCTAGCGGGAGGGCCGACAATGAGCAGTTCTTC	CASSLLGPSGRADNEQFF
TRBJ2-1	TRBV15	.	.	TGTGCCACCAGCAAACGAAGGGGCTCCTACAATGAGCAGTTCTTC	CATSKRRGSYNEQFF
TRBJ1-5	TRBV10-3	.	.	TGTGCCATCAGTTCGGACTGGAGCAATCAGCCCCAGCATTTT	CAISSDWSNQPQHF
TRBJ1-2	TRBV10-2	.	few	TGCGCCAGCAGTGAGTCGATCGGCAGTAACTATGGCTACACCTTC	CASSESIGSNYGYTF
TRBJ1-2	TRBV5-7	.	once	TGTGCCAGCAGCACCCCGATTGCTTTAGACTATGGCTACACCTTC	CASSTPIALDYGYTF
TRBJ2-2	TRBV19	TRBD2	.	TGTGCCAGTAGTATATCTAGCGGGTACACCGGGGAGCTGTTTTTT	CASSISSGYTGELFF
TRBJ1-2	TRBV27	TRBD1	.	TGTGCCAGCAGCCGGGACAGGGGGTTAAATGTTGATGGCTACACCTTC	CASSRDRGLNVDGYTF
TRBJ2-7	TRBV19	TRBD1	medium-sized	TGTGCCAGTAGTGCACAGGGGGCGAACGAGCAGTACTTC	CASSAQGANEQYF
TRBJ2-5	TRBV15	TRBD2	.	TGTGCCACCAGCGGGTGGACTAGCGGGGGGCACCAAGAGACCCAGTACTTC	CATSGWTSGGHQETQYF
TRBJ2-5	TRBV5-6	TRBD2	.	TGTGCCAGCAGGGGAACTAGCGGGGGGCAGGGTCCTCAAGAGACCCAGTACTTC	CASRGTSGGQGPQETQYF
TRBJ2-1	TRBV7-8	TRBD2	.	TGTGCCAGCAGCATAGCGGGGGGTCGTGGACATGAGCAGTTCTTC	CASSIAGGRGHEQFF
TRBJ1-5	TRBV11-3	TRBD1	.	TGTGCCAGCAGCTTAGGTCAGGGGGGGGATAGCAATCAGCCCCAGCATTTT	CASSLGQGGDSNQPQHF
TRBJ2-1	TRBV6-1	.	.	TGTGCCAGCAGTGCGGTCAGGTCCAATGAGCAGTTCTTC	CASSAVRSNEQFF
TRBJ2-2	TRBV30	TRBD1	few	TGTGCCTGGAGTGTAACAGGGGTGGATTCCGGGGAGCTGTTTTTT	CAWSVTGVDSGELFF
TRBJ1-6	TRBV19	.	.	TGTGCCAGTAGTCCAAGGAGGAGGGTGGATTCACCCCTCCACTTT	CASSPRRRVDSPLHF